These 23 T cell receptor beta chains came from one sample sequenced in a study of control samples from healthy donors and cancer patients. TCRdb's table, derived via immunoSEQ multiplex PCR, lists solely in-frame clones and lacks some. Of 95,000 to 130,000 clones listed, more than 85% are singletons. The sequencing sample was made of blood. The receptor set was obtained from a man younger than 45 in good health.

This chain links TRBV7-3 with TRBJ2-1; TRBD2 matches at 9 bases. Germline-derived CDR1 and CDR2 are SGHTA and FQGTGA. J gave up 6 bases and V 4 bases, and 10 bases lay outside the gene matches. CDR3 length equals 16 residues. CDR3 coding DNA: TGTGCCAGCAGCTCTTTTGCGGGGGGGCCCTCCAATGAGCAGTTCTTC. Amino acid sequence: CASSSFAGGPSNEQFF.

The gene calls are TRBV14 and TRBJ2-7; the D is unclear. V lost 4 bases and J 3 bases, leaving 7 bases between the germline ends. Germline V gene sequence: CDR1 SGHDN, CDR2 FVKESK. The CDR3 contains 12 residues. The CDR3 DNA follows: TGTGCCAGCAGCCCTGACGGCTACGAGCAGTACTTC. Its protein product is CASSPDGYEQYF.

The chain joins TRBV14 to TRBJ2-2, with D possibly TRBD2 on 5 matching bases. Germline values: CDR1 SGHDN, CDR2 FVKESK. V lost 4 bases, J lost 7 bases, and 19 bases lay in between. The CDR3 has 16 residues. The CDR3 DNA is TGTGCCAGCAGCCGGAGGCTCCCCGGACGTGGCGGGGAGCTGTTTTTT. Translating it yields CASSRRLPGRGGELFF.

J is TRBJ2-7 and V is TRBV3-1 (or the pseudogene TRBV3-2); 7 bases line up with TRBD1. The V segment lost 5 bases and the J segment 3 bases; nucleotides outside the gene matches: 7. The CDR3 contains 14 residues. Germline lookup yields CDR1 LGHDT and CDR2 YNNKEL (reference sequence). Written as DNA, the CDR3 is TGTGCCAGCAGCTCCCAGACAGGGTTCTACGAGCAGTACTTC. It yields the protein CASSSQTGFYEQYF.

The chain couples TRBV12-3 or TRBV12-4 to TRBJ1-2; the D is unclear. The germline V and J ends were trimmed by 3 bases and 0 bases, with 5 bases remaining between them. The CDR3 contains 13 residues. The DNA of the CDR3 is TGTGCCAGCAGTTTTGATACTAACTATGGCTACACCTTC. Its translation: CASSFDTNYGYTF.

V is TRBV7-9 and J is TRBJ2-3; TRBD2 agrees at 9 bases. This CDR3 region has 13 residues. Losses at the gene ends were 5 bases for V and 4 bases for J; bases not matched to a gene: 1. Germline V gene lookup returns CDR1 SEHNR and CDR2 FQNEAQ (reference sequence). CDR3 in amino acids: CASSPSGADTQYF. The CDR3, as DNA: TGTGCCAGCAGCCCTAGCGGGGCAGATACGCAGTATTTT.

This clone showed up just once. The V and J genes are TRBV7-8 and TRBJ1-6; D is undetermined. CDR3 length: 17 amino acids. The V end lost 4 bases, the J end lost 3 bases, and 16 bases lay between the germline ends. Germline V CDR1 and CDR2: SGHVS, FQNEAQ. CDR3: CASSSRGYGVYNSPLHF. CDR3 in DNA: TGTGCCAGCAGCTCTCGGGGTTACGGGGTCTATAATTCACCCCTCCACTTT.

V is TRBV5-3 and J is TRBJ1-2; perhaps TRBD1 as D (5 bases). TRBV5-3 is sorted into the ORF group, with uncertain function. The CDR3 is 15 residues long. Written as DNA, the CDR3 is TGTGTCTACCTCCCCGGCGGGGCGCAGAACTATGGCTACACCTTC. Its translation is CVYLPGGAQNYGYTF.

The chain employs TRBV4-2 and TRBJ2-4; D is unclear. The CDR3 consists of 16 residues. Trimming stripped 0 bases from V and 0 bases from J, with 9 bases between. Germline CDR1 LGHNA, CDR2 YNFKEQ. The CDR3 DNA follows: TGTGCCAGCAGCCAAGAGTTGGGATTAGCCAAAAACATTCAGTACTTC. It is translated as CASSQELGLAKNIQYF.

The chain combines TRBV12-3 or TRBV12-4 with TRBJ1-3, with no clear D. V lost 1 base to trimming and J lost 3 bases, with 4 bases between them. This CDR3 contains 13 residues. The CDR3 sequence is CASSLGGGNTIYF. In DNA, the CDR3 is TGTGCCAGCAGTTTAGGCGGTGGAAACACCATATATTTT.

The sample holds a few counts of this clone. The V and J genes are TRBV5-4 and TRBJ1-2, with D hard to call. Trimming took off 2 bases at V and 3 bases at J, with 11 bases between the two ends. The CDR3 runs to 14 residues. In germline, CDR1 is SGHNT, CDR2 YYREEE (reference sequence). CDR3 sequence: CASSFDGFYYGYTF. The DNA of the CDR3 is TGTGCCAGCAGCTTCGATGGCTTCTACTATGGCTACACCTTC.

The chain recombines TRBV18 with TRBJ2-5, with D possibly matching TRBD1 (6 bases). The CDR3 runs 13 residues. From germline, CDR1 is KGHSH and CDR2 LQKENI. V was trimmed by 0 bases and J by 14 bases, leaving 16 bases between them. The chain's CDR3 is CASSPPGHPPKYF. The CDR3 nucleotides read TGTGCCAGCTCACCACCGGGACACCCTCCCAAATACTTC.

The chain combines TRBV7-9 with TRBJ1-1; possible D gene TRBD1, 6 bases. Germline V gives CDR1 SEHNR, CDR2 FQNEAQ (reference sequence). V shed 6 bases and J shed 2 bases, with 13 bases lying between them. This CDR3 is built from 14 residues. Here the CDR3 DNA reads TGTGCCAGCAGGGAGGGGGGGCATAACACTGAAGCTTTCTTT. It yields the protein CASREGGHNTEAFF.

CDR3 nucleotides: TGTGCCAGCAGCTTGGGTGGCACGAGCACAGATACGCAGTATTTT. Its protein is CASSLGGTSTDTQYF. V is TRBV5-4 and J is TRBJ2-3; D not resolved. V lost 0 bases and J lost 0, with 8 bases in between. Germline CDR1 is SGHNT and CDR2 is YYREEE (reference sequence). This CDR3 has 15 residues.

The J gene is TRBJ2-7, the V gene TRBV6-5, with a possible D match to TRBD1 (6 bases). CDR1 is MNHEY, CDR2 SVGAGI, per germline. Trimming stripped 5 bases from V and 5 bases from J, with 19 bases between. This CDR3 has 15 residues. The CDR3 is CASSPSWGPIDEQYF. The CDR3 DNA reads TGTGCCAGCAGTCCCAGCTGGGGGCCGATTGACGAGCAGTACTTC.

V usage is TRBV6-5 and J usage is TRBJ1-1; 8 bases fit TRBD1. Losses at the gene ends were 4 bases for V and 0 bases for J; bases not matched to a gene: 7. The CDR3 has 16 residues. Germline loops: CDR1 MNHEY, CDR2 SVGAGI. The CDR3 DNA reads TGTGCCAGCAGTTTCCAGACAGGGGTAATGAACACTGAAGCTTTCTTT. It yields the protein CASSFQTGVMNTEAFF.

This chain connects TRBV29-1 to TRBJ1-2; D may be TRBD1 (6 bases). Trimming stripped 6 bases from V and 0 bases from J, with 17 bases between. Germline V gives CDR1 SQVTM, CDR2 ANQGSEA. This CDR3 region has 15 residues. The CDR3: CSVRASDSANYGYTF. In DNA, the CDR3 is TGCAGCGTCCGTGCCTCGGACAGCGCTAACTATGGCTACACCTTC.

The rearrangement links TRBV28 to TRBJ2-7; TRBD1 is a possible D gene (5 bases). Trimming shortened V by 7 bases and J by 7 bases, and 20 bases separated the two germline ends. Germline values: CDR1 MDHEN, CDR2 SYDVKM. The CDR3 has 14 amino acids. The CDR3 loop reads CASTSSVQAVEQYV. The CDR3 DNA follows: TGTGCCAGCACCTCATCGGTACAGGCCGTAGAGCAGTACGTC.

The chain joins TRBV10-1 to TRBJ2-5, with D unresolved. The CDR3 sequence is 14 residues long. Germline V CDR1 and CDR2: WNHNN, SYGVQD (reference sequence). Trimming cost V 0 bases and J 2 bases, with 7 bases left between them. The CDR3 DNA follows: TGCGCCAGCAGTGAGTCGATCGGTCAAGAGACCCAGTACTTC. Translated, it gives CASSESIGQETQYF.

The genes are TRBV18 and TRBJ1-1, with D perhaps TRBD1 (6 bases). Looked up from germline, CDR1 is KGHSH and CDR2 is LQKENI. The CDR3 sequence is 15 residues long. Trimming left V 4 bases short and J 4 bases short, with 16 bases between. Here the CDR3 DNA reads TGTGCCAGCTCACGTTCGGAGGGGGAGGTCACTGAAGCTTTCTTT. Protein: CASSRSEGEVTEAFF.

The chain uses TRBV5-1 and TRBJ2-7; 8 bases fit TRBD1. This CDR3 contains 14 residues. V gave up 4 bases and J gave up 5 bases; unmatched junction bases: 8. CDR1 SGHRS and CDR2 YFSETQ come from the germline V gene. The CDR3 DNA reads as TGCGCCAGCAGCCGCCCGGGACAGGAAAACGAGCAGTACTTC. This codes for CASSRPGQENEQYF.

The gene calls are TRBV5-1 and TRBJ2-5; possibly TRBD2 for D (5 bases). The CDR3 runs to 15 residues. V was trimmed by 0 bases and J by 8 bases, leaving 17 bases between them. Germline V gives CDR1 SGHRS, CDR2 YFSETQ. CDR3 amino acids: CASSLGGRAEDTQYF. CDR3 sequence (DNA): TGCGCCAGCAGCTTGGGAGGGCGGGCAGAGGATACCCAGTACTTC.

The gene calls are TRBV5-1 and TRBJ1-2; TRBD1 matches at 7 bases. The CDR3 is 15 amino acids. CDR1 is SGHRS, CDR2 YFSETQ, per germline. With V trimmed by 4 bases and J by 8 bases, 14 bases remained unmatched. DNA of the CDR3: TGCGCCAGCAGCCCCCTGGACGGACAGGCAGCAGGCTACACCTTC. This sequence encodes CASSPLDGQAAGYTF.